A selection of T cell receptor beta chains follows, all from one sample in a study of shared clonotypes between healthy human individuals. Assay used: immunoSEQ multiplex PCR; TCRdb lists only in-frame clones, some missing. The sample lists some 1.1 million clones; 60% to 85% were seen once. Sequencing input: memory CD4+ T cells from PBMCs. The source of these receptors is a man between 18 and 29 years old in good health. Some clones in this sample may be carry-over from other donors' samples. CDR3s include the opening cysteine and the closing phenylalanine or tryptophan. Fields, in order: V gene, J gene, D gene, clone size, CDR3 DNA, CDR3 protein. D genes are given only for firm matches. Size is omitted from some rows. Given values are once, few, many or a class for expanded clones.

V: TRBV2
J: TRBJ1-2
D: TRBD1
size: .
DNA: TGTGCCAGCAGCGTTGACAGGGGATCGAACTATGGCTACACCTTC
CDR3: CASSVDRGSNYGYTF

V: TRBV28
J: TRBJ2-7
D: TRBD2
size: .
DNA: TGTGCCAGCACCTTAGCGGGAGGGCCAGTAGGGGAGCAGTACTTC
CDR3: CASTLAGGPVGEQYF

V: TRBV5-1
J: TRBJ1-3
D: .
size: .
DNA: TGCGCCAGCAGCTTGTCTGGGCAAGGAAACACCATATATTTT
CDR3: CASSLSGQGNTIYF

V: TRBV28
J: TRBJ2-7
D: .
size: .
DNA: TGTGCCAGCAGCCCGGGACACACCTACGAGCAGTACTTC
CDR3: CASSPGHTYEQYF

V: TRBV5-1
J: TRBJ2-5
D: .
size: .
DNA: TGCGCCAGCAGCCCGGCCGGGACGCCCAAAAAGACCCAGTACTTC
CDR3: CASSPAGTPKKTQYF

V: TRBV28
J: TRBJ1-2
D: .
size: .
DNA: TGTGCCAGCAGGCAGGGATCAGGACCTTATGGCTACACCTTC
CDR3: CASRQGSGPYGYTF

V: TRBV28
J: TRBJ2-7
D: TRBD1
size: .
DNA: TGTGCCAGCAGCCCACCGGGACAGAGCTCCTACGAGCAGTACTTC
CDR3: CASSPPGQSSYEQYF

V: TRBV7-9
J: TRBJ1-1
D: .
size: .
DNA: TGTGCCAGCAGCCTGATACAGGTGAACACTGAAGCTTTCTTT
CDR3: CASSLIQVNTEAFF

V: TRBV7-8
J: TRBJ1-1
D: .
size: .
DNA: TGTGCCAGCAGCTTCTCACAGGTGAACACTGAAGCTTTCTTT
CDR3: CASSFSQVNTEAFF

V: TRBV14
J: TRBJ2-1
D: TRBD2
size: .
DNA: TGTGCCAGCAGCCAAAAAACGGCTAGCGGGCGATACAATGAGCAGTTCTTC
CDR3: CASSQKTASGRYNEQFF

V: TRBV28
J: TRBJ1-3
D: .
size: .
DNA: TGTGCCAGCAGTTTAGGGCTCAGATCGGAAAACACCATATATTTT
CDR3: CASSLGLRSENTIYF

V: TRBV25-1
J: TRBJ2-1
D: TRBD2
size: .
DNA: TGTGCCAGCAGTTCCACTAGCGCCGTTGACTACAATGAGCAGTTCTTC
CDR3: CASSSTSAVDYNEQFF

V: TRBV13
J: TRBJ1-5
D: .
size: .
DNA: TGTGCCAGCAGCTTAGGCGCGGTGAATCAGCCCCAGCATTTT
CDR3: CASSLGAVNQPQHF

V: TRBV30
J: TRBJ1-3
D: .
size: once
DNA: TGTGCCTGGAGTGTATGGCCCCGGAGCTCTGGAAACACCATATATTTT
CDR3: CAWSVWPRSSGNTIYF

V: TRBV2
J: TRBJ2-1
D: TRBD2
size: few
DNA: TGTGCCAGCCGTAGCGGGAGGCTTTACAATGAGCAGTTCTTC
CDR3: CASRSGRLYNEQFF

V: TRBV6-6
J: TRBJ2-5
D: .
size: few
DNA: TGTGCCAGCAGTTCCACACGGCCGACTGGGACCCAGTACTTC
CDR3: CASSSTRPTGTQYF

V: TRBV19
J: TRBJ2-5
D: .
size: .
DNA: TGTGCCAGTATGGGGACCCTCGGGGAGACCCAGTACTTC
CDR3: CASMGTLGETQYF

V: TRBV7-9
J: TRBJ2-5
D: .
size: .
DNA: TGTGCCAGCAGCCTTAGGGGGGACCCTCGGGAGACCCAGTACTTC
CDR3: CASSLRGDPRETQYF

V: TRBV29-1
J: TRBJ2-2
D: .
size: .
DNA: TGCAGCGCCTACAGGGGAGGGAACACCGGGGAGCTGTTTTTT
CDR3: CSAYRGGNTGELFF

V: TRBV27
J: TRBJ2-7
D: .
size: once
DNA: TGTGCCAGCAGCCGCACTACCACAGGGTTCAAGCAGTACTTC
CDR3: CASSRTTTGFKQYF

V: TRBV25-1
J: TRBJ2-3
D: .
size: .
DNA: TGTGCCAGCAGTGAAGGGACAGATACGCAGTATTTT
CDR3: CASSEGTDTQYF

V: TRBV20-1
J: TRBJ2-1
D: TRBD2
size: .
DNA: TGCAGTGCTAGGAGCGGGACTCTAGAGTTCTTC
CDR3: CSARSGTLEFF

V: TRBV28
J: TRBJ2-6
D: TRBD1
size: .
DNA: TGTGCCAGCAGTTCCTCTCGGCAGGGGGCGCCTGGGGCCAACGTCCTGACTTTC
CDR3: CASSSSRQGAPGANVLTF

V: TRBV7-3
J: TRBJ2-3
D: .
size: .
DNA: TGTGCCAGCAGCTTATACATGCGGGGTCAAGATACGCAGTATTTT
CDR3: CASSLYMRGQDTQYF

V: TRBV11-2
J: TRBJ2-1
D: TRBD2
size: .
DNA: TGTGCCAGCAGCTCGACTAGCGGGGGCAATGAGCAGTTCTTC
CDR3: CASSSTSGGNEQFF

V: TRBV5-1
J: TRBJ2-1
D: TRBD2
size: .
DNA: TGCGCCAGCAGCTTTCGCGGGAGAGGGATCACACACAATGAGCAGTTCTTC
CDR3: CASSFRGRGITHNEQFF

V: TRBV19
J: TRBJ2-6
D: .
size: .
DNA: TGTGCCAGTAGTATAGTCTACGGGACAGGGGCCAACGTCCTGACTTTC
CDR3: CASSIVYGTGANVLTF

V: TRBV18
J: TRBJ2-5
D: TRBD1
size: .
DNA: TGTGCCAGCTCACCGACAGGGGGAGAGACCCAGTACTTC
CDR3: CASSPTGGETQYF

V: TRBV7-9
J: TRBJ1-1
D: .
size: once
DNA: TGTGCCAGCAGCCCCCGCCACTTGAACACTGAAGCTTTCTTT
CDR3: CASSPRHLNTEAFF

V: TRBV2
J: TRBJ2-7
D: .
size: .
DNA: TGTGCCAGCCGCAGCACTGGGCCGGGGGAGCAGTACTTC
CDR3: CASRSTGPGEQYF

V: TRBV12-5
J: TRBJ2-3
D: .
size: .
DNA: TGTGCTAGTGCCGTAAGCGGGAGCACAGATACGCAGTATTTT
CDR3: CASAVSGSTDTQYF

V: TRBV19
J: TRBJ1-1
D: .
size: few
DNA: TGTGCCAGTAGTTCCCTGGGGGCTGAGAACACTGAAGCTTTCTTT
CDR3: CASSSLGAENTEAFF